This entry lists 17 T cell receptor beta chains sequenced from one sample in a study of graft-versus-host responses after intestinal transplantation. These receptors are not linked to any known antigen. TCRdb keeps only in-frame clones here, not all; method: immunoSEQ multiplex PCR. Seen here are tens of thousands of clones, 88% observed once, and the top ten hold under 0.3%. Sequences were derived from unstimulated CD4+ T cells sorted from spleen or lymph node cells, sampled before transplant. The source is a human donor who was the organ donor for an intestinal transplant.

The chain recombines TRBV7-3 with TRBJ2-7, with D possibly TRBD1 on 7 matching bases. Germline-derived CDR1 and CDR2 are SGHTA and FQGTGA. CDR3 length equals 15 residues. The ends were cut back, 1 base at V and 4 bases at J, with 14 bases in the middle. CDR3 region: CASSLSGGGPYEQYF. In DNA, the CDR3 is TGTGCCAGCAGCTTAAGTGGAGGGGGCCCATACGAGCAGTACTTC.

The gene calls are TRBV10-3 and TRBJ2-3; 9 nucleotides align to TRBD2. Unmatched junction bases numbered 3, after V lost 6 bases and J lost 2 bases. Germline assignment: CDR1 ENHRY and CDR2 SYGVKD. The length of the CDR3 is 14 residues. The CDR3: CAIRGGRVTDTQYF. The CDR3 DNA follows: TGTGCCATCAGGGGCGGGAGGGTCACAGATACGCAGTATTTT.

The chain has TRBV29-1 and TRBJ2-1; possible D gene TRBD1, 5 bases. Germline assignment: CDR1 SQVTM and CDR2 ANQGSEA. The CDR3 totals 13 residues. V was shortened by 7 bases and J by 8 bases, with 18 bases between the two germline ends. The CDR3 loop is CSAGQIHLDEQFF. As DNA, the CDR3 is TGCAGCGCCGGACAAATCCATTTAGATGAGCAGTTCTTC.

The genes are TRBV6-1 and TRBJ2-7; D may be TRBD2 (7 bases). Trimming pared 8 bases from V and 0 bases from J, leaving 14 bases between. There are 14 residues in the CDR3. Germline loops: CDR1 MNHNS, CDR2 SASEGT. The CDR3 region has the DNA TGTGCCAGCGTGAGGGGGGGAAGCTCCTACGAGCAGTACTTC. Protein: CASVRGGSSYEQYF.

V and J are TRBV7-3 and TRBJ2-1, with unresolved D. Trimming stripped 5 bases from V and 7 bases from J, with 9 bases between. CDR3 length equals 12 residues. The germline V gene encodes CDR1 SGHTA and CDR2 FQGTGA. CDR3 in amino acids: CASSHYGNEQFF. CDR3 DNA: TGTGCCAGCAGCCACTACGGGAATGAGCAGTTCTTC.

The chain employs TRBV6-9 and TRBJ2-5; no clear D. The CDR3 is 12 amino acids. Germline lookup yields CDR1 MNHGY and CDR2 SVAAGI. Trimming took off 6 bases at V and 3 bases at J, with 8 bases between the two ends. The CDR3 region is CASRFAEETQYF. The CDR3, as DNA: TGTGCCAGCAGATTTGCGGAAGAGACCCAGTACTTC.

The J gene is TRBJ2-2, the V gene TRBV18, with a weak D call TRBD1 (5 bases). Trimming removed 6 bases at V and 2 bases at J, with 13 bases between. CDR3 size: 15 residues. Germline V gene sequence: CDR1 KGHSH, CDR2 LQKENI. CDR3 sequence reads: CASSTDISNTGELFF. CDR3 DNA sequence: TGTGCCAGCTCCACGGACATATCTAACACCGGGGAGCTGTTTTTT.

The chain links TRBV7-3 to TRBJ2-7; D is possibly TRBD1 (6 bases). The V gene lost 5 bases and the J gene lost 3 bases, with 8 bases spanning the gap. The CDR3 covers 12 residues. Per the germline V gene, CDR1 is SGHTA and CDR2 is FQGTGA. DNA for the CDR3: TGTGCCAGCAGCCAGACAGGCTACGAGCAGTACTTC. Translated: CASSQTGYEQYF.

CDR3 sequence reads: CASSAGLAGGKETQYF. CDR3 sequence (DNA): TGTGCCAGCAGCGCGGGACTAGCGGGGGGAAAAGAGACCCAGTACTTC. The chain couples TRBV9 to TRBJ2-5; 15 positions match TRBD2. Trimming removed 3 bases from V and 3 bases from J; junction bases left unmatched: 3. Germline CDR1 and CDR2: SGDLS and YYNGEE. The length of the CDR3 is 16 residues.

The rearrangement joins TRBV5-1 to TRBJ1-6; D is perhaps TRBD1 (6 bases). Germline V gene data show CDR1 as SGHRS and CDR2 as YFSETQ. The CDR3 consists of 15 residues. The V gene lost 1 base and the J gene lost 2 bases, with 7 bases spanning the gap. The CDR3 spells CASSLQGTYNSPLHF. The CDR3 DNA follows: TGCGCCAGCAGCTTGCAGGGGACCTATAATTCACCCCTCCACTTT.

The chain recombines TRBV5-4 with TRBJ1-6; no reliable D call. This CDR3 comprises 15 residues. V shed 3 bases and J shed 10 bases, with 17 bases lying between them. CDR1 and CDR2 (germline): SGHNT, YYREEE (reference sequence). In DNA form, the CDR3 reads TGTGCCAGCAGCTCGCACGGTTCTAGAGAATCACCCCTCCACTTT. This encodes CASSSHGSRESPLHF.

This chain links TRBV11-2 with TRBJ1-4; D ambiguous. From germline, CDR1 is SGHAT and CDR2 FQNNGV. Between the trimmed V and J ends, which lost 5 bases and 8 bases, there was a span of 6 bases. This CDR3 spans 11 amino acids. CDR3 bases: TGTGCCAGCAGCAATCAGGAAAAACTGTTTTTT. The encoded protein is CASSNQEKLFF.

The chain carries TRBV7-2 and TRBJ1-2; 12 nucleotides line up with TRBD1. CDR1 SGHTA and CDR2 FQGNSA come from the germline V gene. J was trimmed by 5 bases and V by 4 bases; bases with no gene match: 11. The length of the CDR3 is 17 residues. The DNA of the CDR3 is TGTGCCAGCAGCTCGAATCTCTGGGACAGGGGGCCGTATGGCTACACCTTC. The encoded protein is CASSSNLWDRGPYGYTF.

The chain carries TRBV7-2 and TRBJ2-3; no reliable D call. Trimming took off 2 bases at V and 2 bases at J, with 2 bases between the two ends. CDR1 is SGHTA and CDR2 is FQGNSA in the germline V gene. The CDR3 is 12 amino acids. The CDR3 protein is CASSLYTDTQYF. The CDR3 nucleotides are TGTGCCAGCAGCTTATACACAGATACGCAGTATTTT.

The CDR3 bases are TGTGCCAGCAGACTACCTAGTCGGGGAGGGGAGACCCAGTACTTC. It codes for CASRLPSRGGETQYF. The gene calls are TRBV28 and TRBJ2-5; 7 positions agree with TRBD2. The length of the CDR3 is 15 residues. Looked up from germline, CDR1 is MDHEN and CDR2 is SYDVKM. With 6 bases clipped from V and 5 bases from J, the junction kept 12 bases outside the gene matches.

The V gene is TRBV5-1, the J gene TRBJ2-1, with 9 nucleotides matching TRBD2. CDR3 size: 16 residues. Germline V lookup: CDR1 SGHRS, CDR2 YFSETQ. V was clipped by 5 bases and J by 2 bases; unmatched bases: 8. The CDR3 here is CASSRVAGATYNEQFF. CDR3 nucleotide sequence: TGCGCCAGCAGTCGGGTAGCGGGGGCCACCTACAATGAGCAGTTCTTC.

The chain combines TRBV5-1 with TRBJ2-5, with D possibly matching TRBD1 (6 bases). The CDR3 runs 13 residues. V lost 3 bases and J 4 bases, leaving 10 bases between the germline ends. The V gene's germline CDR1 is SGHRS and CDR2 YFSETQ. CDR3 sequence (DNA): TGCGCCAGCAGCTACAGGGAAACAGAGACCCAGTACTTC. Translated: CASSYRETETQYF. The entire variable domain, with the rest obtained from reference TRBV5-1 and TRBJ2-5, is as follows: KAGVTQTPRYLIKTRGQQVTLSCSPISGHRSVSWYQQTPGQGLQFLFEYFSETQRNKGNFPGRFSGRQFSNSRSEMNVSTLELGDSALYLCASSYRETETQYFGPGTRLLVL.